This T cell receptor (beta chain) appears in the sequencing data of a study of tumor-infiltrating lymphocytes in primary liver carcinoma. General study points: Bulk, unsorted sampling meant CD4+ and CD8+ repertoires went uncompared. Tumors carried a top-250-clone fraction significantly exceeding that of blood (p = 0.039).

To note about this clonotype: Its antigen is unidentified. Without the conserved terminal phenylalanine or tryptophan, this CDR3 likely stems from a read error.

With a constant-region primer, TCR beta cDNA was made from approximately 510 ng of total RNA. Slightly modified ARM-PCR, run as three nested multiplex PCR rounds, produced the TCR beta libraries. MiXCR, run by TCRdb on the multiplex PCR reads, gives a single entry per CDR3 protein. The repertoire holds 330,000 or so distinct CDR3 sequences, with less than 75% as singletons. RNA isolated from unsorted whole blood supplied the blood RNA, with germline DNA also extracted. The material sequenced was peripheral blood. The source is a man aged 35-49 years with primary liver carcinoma and hepatitis B virus infection.

For the CDR3, the DNA is TGTGCCAGCAGTTGGAACAGGGGGCAGGCGGTCTATCAGCCCCAGCATTAT. Amino acids: CASSWNRGQAVYQPQHY. The J gene is TRBJ1-5, the V gene TRBV6-6, with 9 bases aligning to TRBD1. V was clipped by 4 bases and J by 5 bases; unmatched bases: 12. This CDR3 contains 17 residues. The germline V gene has CDR1 MNHNY and CDR2 SVGAGI (reference sequence).